This T cell receptor (beta chain) came from a study of OX40 agonist ivuxolimab in advanced cancers. Generated by immunoSEQ multiplex PCR, the TCRdb table keeps only in-frame clones and is missing some. The sample lists some 18,000 clones, about 86% seen once, with roughly 10% in the top ten. The junction had 5 bases not matched to a gene; V was cut back by 6 bases and J by 1 base. The CDR3 contains 15 residues. Germline CDR1 is ENHRY and CDR2 is SYGVKD. The rearrangement uses TRBV10-3 and TRBJ1-1; 10 bases map to TRBD1. This receptor was obtained from an adult with an advanced solid tumor such as melanoma, head and neck, liver or kidney cancer. The sample here was CD4+ or CD8+ T cells sorted from blood, taken in a trial of the OX40 agonist ivuxolimab. CDR3 loop: CAIRGQGLANTEAFF. In DNA form, the CDR3 reads TGTGCCATCAGGGGACAGGGGCTAGCGAACACTGAAGCTTTCTTT.